This T cell receptor beta chain was recorded in a study of CD8+ T cells in alopecia areata. In each case, RNA was isolated and then reverse transcribed into cDNA as the sequencing template. Profiled with immunoSEQ multiplex PCR; TCRdb holds only in-frame clones, not every one. Here the sample spans some 180,000 clones, 56% being singletons. Study-level findings and limits: Scalp sample sequencing also detects resident alphabeta T cells of normal skin. Alopecia totalis/universalis scalp especially showed more expanded CD8+ clones than normal scalp.

Sorting from PBMCs produced CD4+ and CD8+ T cells. Germline lookup yields CDR1 LNHDA and CDR2 SQIVND (reference sequence). This CDR3 region has 17 residues. In this sample, this clone turned up a few times. Its target is unknown. One end of the junction varies from germline; a read error may be responsible. This chain links TRBV19 with TRBJ2-5; a possible D gene is TRBD2 (6 bases). Sequences were obtained from CD8+ T cells sorted from blood. The sequence derives from a human donor in good health. The CDR3 nucleotides are TGTGCCAGTAGTATTCTGGGCCAGGCGGCGGGGCTCGAGACCCGGTACTTC. This encodes CASSILGQAAGLETRYF.